This T cell receptor (beta chain) was recorded in a study of response to subunit inactivated influenza vaccine. The study, taken as a whole, reports: New T cells are recruited in small numbers by each seasonal influenza vaccination, according to the authors' suggestion.

This clonotype was counted between two and nine times. The target antigen is unknown. MiXCR, run by TCRdb on the RT-PCR reads, gives a single entry per CDR3 protein. The sample lists 700,000 to 800,000 distinct CDR3 sequences; around 20% were seen once. The origin of this receptor is a man aged 50 or older who received an inactivated influenza vaccine. Material: PBMCs from blood, obtained 4 to 6 days after vaccination.

The CDR3 bases are TGCAGTGCTAGAATAGCGGGGTCCTACAATGAGCAGTTCTTC. Encoded protein: CSARIAGSYNEQFF. The chain uses TRBV20-1 and TRBJ2-1; 8 nucleotides line up with TRBD2. J gave up 1 base and V 2 bases, and 1 base lay outside the gene matches. This CDR3 contains 14 residues. Looked up from germline, CDR1 is DFQATT and CDR2 is SNEGSKA (reference sequence).